These 10 T cell receptor beta chains came from one sample sequenced in a study of cytomegalovirus exposure and HLA in healthy donors. Primers: 60 Vbeta forward and 13 Jbeta reverse. Profiling relied on immunoSEQ multiplex PCR, and the TCRdb table lists in-frame clones only, not all of them. The table shows about 130,000 clones, with around 72% occurring only once. The sample was PBMCs. Receptors originate from a man aged 18 to 29 in good health and CMV-seropositive.

The rearrangement joins TRBV7-9 to TRBJ2-2, with 13 bases aligning to TRBD2. Unmatched junction bases numbered 7, after V lost 6 bases and J lost 3 bases. This CDR3 has 17 residues. Germline values: CDR1 SEHNR, CDR2 FQNEAQ (reference sequence). CDR3 bases: TGTGCCAGCAGGAGGACTAGCGGGAGTGTTGACACCGGGGAGCTGTTTTTT. Protein: CASRRTSGSVDTGELFF.

V is TRBV7-8 and J is TRBJ2-5; D uncertain. The J call is doubtful: the DNA matches TRBJ2-7 better. This CDR3 spans 12 amino acids. Germline CDR1 and CDR2: SGHVS and FQNEAQ. CDR3 region: CASSLSVYEQYF. For the CDR3, the DNA is TGTGCCAGCAGCTTATCGGTCTACGAGCAGTACTTC.

Worth noting for this clone: The junction and the germline gene differ at one end; a read error may be behind it. The rearrangement joins TRBV7-7 to TRBJ2-2, with D unresolved. Per the germline V gene, CDR1 is SSHAT and CDR2 is FNYEAQ (reference sequence). The CDR3 length is 15 residues. CDR3 loop: CASSLNGQTTGELFF. The CDR3 DNA is TGTGCTAGCAGCTTGAATGGGCAAACCACCGGGGAGCTGTTTTTT.

This chain connects TRBV9 to TRBJ2-1; 8 bases are shared with TRBD1. The CDR3 extends over 17 amino acids. V shed 7 bases, J shed 1 base, and the junction held 13 bases outside the gene matches. The germline V gene has CDR1 SGDLS and CDR2 YYNGEE. The CDR3 DNA reads TGTGCCAGCGGAAGGGGGACAGGCCGAGGGTCCTACAATGAGCAGTTCTTC. It is translated as CASGRGTGRGSYNEQFF.

This clone showed up just a few times. The V call is TRBV13, the J call TRBJ2-7, with 9 bases lining up with TRBD1. The V and J ends lost 2 bases and 1 base, in that order; junction bases with no gene match: 3. Germline CDR1 reads PRHDT; CDR2 reads FYEKMQ (reference sequence). The CDR3 covers 15 residues. The CDR3 loop reads CASSLRGQGSYEQYF. The CDR3 region has the DNA TGTGCCAGCAGCTTAAGGGGACAGGGTTCCTACGAGCAGTACTTC.

This chain connects TRBV11-3 to TRBJ1-1; D is undetermined. The ends were cut back, 3 bases at V and 3 bases at J, with 11 bases in the middle. Germline CDR1 SGHNT, CDR2 YENEEA. This CDR3 contains 14 residues. The DNA of the CDR3 is TGTGCCAGCAGCTTTGGGCACTCGGACACTGAAGCTTTCTTT. This gives the protein CASSFGHSDTEAFF.

Concerning this clone itself: The same CDR3 also results from other DNA sequences found in this sample. The chain recombines TRBV7-3 with TRBJ2-3; a possible D gene is TRBD2 (6 bases). CDR1 and CDR2 from the germline V gene are SGHTA and FQGTGA. V was clipped by 5 bases and J by 0 bases, with 9 bases between them. The CDR3 contains 14 residues. The CDR3 bases are TGTGCCAGCAGCCCCAGCGGGAGCACAGATACGCAGTATTTT. It is translated as CASSPSGSTDTQYF.

The CDR3: CASSLQGFDQPQHF. CDR3 nucleotides: TGTGCCAGCAGCTTACAGGGATTCGATCAGCCCCAGCATTTT. The chain employs TRBV5-4 and TRBJ1-5; the D gene is possibly TRBD1 (6 bases). The CDR3 covers 14 residues. The germline V gene encodes CDR1 SGHNT and CDR2 YYREEE (reference sequence). Trimming cost V 2 bases and J 5 bases, with 11 bases left between them.

The chain is built from TRBV6-1 and TRBJ1-2, with D perhaps TRBD1 (6 bases). Per the germline V gene, CDR1 is MNHNS and CDR2 is SASEGT. The CDR3 has 15 residues. Between the trimmed V and J ends, which lost 0 bases and 4 bases, there was a span of 12 bases. Here the CDR3 reads CASSEAVGQTYGYTF. CDR3 in DNA: TGTGCCAGCAGTGAAGCTGTAGGACAGACCTATGGCTACACCTTC.

The sample holds one count of this clone. V usage is TRBV6-5 and J usage is TRBJ2-3; possible D gene TRBD1, 5 bases. The germline V gene has CDR1 MNHEY and CDR2 SVGAGI. V was trimmed by 5 bases and J by 0 bases, leaving 9 bases between them. The CDR3 is made up of 14 amino acids. The CDR3 here is CASSRTRSTDTQYF. CDR3 DNA: TGTGCCAGCAGTCGGACAAGAAGCACAGATACGCAGTATTTT.